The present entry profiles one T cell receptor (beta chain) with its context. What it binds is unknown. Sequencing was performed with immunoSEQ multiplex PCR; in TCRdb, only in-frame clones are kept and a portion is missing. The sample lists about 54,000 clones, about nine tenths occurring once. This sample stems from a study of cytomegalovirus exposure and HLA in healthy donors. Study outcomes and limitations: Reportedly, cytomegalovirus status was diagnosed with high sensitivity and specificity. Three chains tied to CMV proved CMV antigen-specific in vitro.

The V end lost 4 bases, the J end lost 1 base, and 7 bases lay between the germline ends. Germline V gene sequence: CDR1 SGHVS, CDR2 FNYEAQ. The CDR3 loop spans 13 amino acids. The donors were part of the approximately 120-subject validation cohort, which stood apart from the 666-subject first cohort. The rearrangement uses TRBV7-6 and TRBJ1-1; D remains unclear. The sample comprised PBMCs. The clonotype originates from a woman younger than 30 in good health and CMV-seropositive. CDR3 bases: TGTGCCAGCAGCTCCCAACAGAACACTGAAGCTTTCTTT. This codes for CASSSQQNTEAFF.